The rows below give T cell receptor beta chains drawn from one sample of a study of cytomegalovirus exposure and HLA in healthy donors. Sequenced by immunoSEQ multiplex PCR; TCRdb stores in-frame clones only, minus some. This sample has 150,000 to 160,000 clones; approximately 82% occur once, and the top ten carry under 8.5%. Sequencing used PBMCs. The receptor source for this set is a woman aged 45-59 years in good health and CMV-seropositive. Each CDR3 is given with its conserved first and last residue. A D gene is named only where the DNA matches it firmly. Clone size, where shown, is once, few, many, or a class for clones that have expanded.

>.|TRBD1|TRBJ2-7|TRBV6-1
TGTGCCAGCAGTGTTGCGGGGCTAGGACAGGGCTCTTACGAGCAGTACTTC
CASSVAGLGQGSYEQYF
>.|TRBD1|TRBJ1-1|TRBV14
TGTGCCAGCAGCCCTCGACTAACAGGGGGGAACACTGAAGCTTTCTTT
CASSPRLTGGNTEAFF
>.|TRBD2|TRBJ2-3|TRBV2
TGTGCCAGCCGACTAGCTAATACGCAGTATTTT
CASRLANTQYF
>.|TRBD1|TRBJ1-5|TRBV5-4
TGTGCCAGCAGCTTGATAGATTTAGGGGACAGCGCCAATCAGCCCCAGCATTTT
CASSLIDLGDSANQPQHF
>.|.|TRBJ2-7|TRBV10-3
TGTGCCATCGGGGAACCGGGACACTCCTACGAGCAGTACTTC
CAIGEPGHSYEQYF
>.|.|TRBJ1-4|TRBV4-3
TGCGCCAGCAGCCCTCAGGGGTACTCTGAAAAACTGTTTTTT
CASSPQGYSEKLFF
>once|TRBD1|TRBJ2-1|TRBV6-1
TGTGCCAGTAAGGACAGGCGTTTGGGTGAGCAGTTCTTC
CASKDRRLGEQFF
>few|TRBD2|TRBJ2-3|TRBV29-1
TGCAGCATATATAGCGGGGCCTCAACTCTCACAGATACGCAGTATTTT
CSIYSGASTLTDTQYF
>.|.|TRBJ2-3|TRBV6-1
TGTGCCAGCGCGGTGACTGGGACAGATACGCAGTATTTT
CASAVTGTDTQYF
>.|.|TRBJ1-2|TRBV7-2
TGTGCCAGCAGCTCGCAGAATTCAGGGATTCTATCGGATGGCTACACCTTC
CASSSQNSGILSDGYTF
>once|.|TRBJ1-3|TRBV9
TGTGCCAGCAGCATCGTACAAAGCTCTGGAAACACCATATATTTT
CASSIVQSSGNTIYF
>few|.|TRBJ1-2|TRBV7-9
TGTGCCAGCAGCTTAGTCCCCGGGAACTATGGCTACACCTTC
CASSLVPGNYGYTF
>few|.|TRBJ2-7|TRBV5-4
TGTGCCAGCAGCCGGGACAAGATCTACGAGCAGTACTTC
CASSRDKIYEQYF
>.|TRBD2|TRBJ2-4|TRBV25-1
TGTGCCAGCAAATCGGTGGGGGGGGAAGACATTCAGTACTTC
CASKSVGGEDIQYF
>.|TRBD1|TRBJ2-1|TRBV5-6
TGTGCCAGCAGCAACGCCTTTTGGGGACAGGAGGTAGTCGATGAGCAGTTCTTC
CASSNAFWGQEVVDEQFF
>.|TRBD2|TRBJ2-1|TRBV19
TGTGCCAGTAGTACGGGACTAGCGGGGAACAATGAGCAGTTCTTC
CASSTGLAGNNEQFF
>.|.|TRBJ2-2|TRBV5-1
TGCGCCAGCAGCTTCGGCGGGGTAGTTACCGGGGAGCTGTTTTTT
CASSFGGVVTGELFF
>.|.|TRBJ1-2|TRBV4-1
TGCGCCAGCAGCCAAGTCGACAGAAACTATGGCTACACCTTC
CASSQVDRNYGYTF
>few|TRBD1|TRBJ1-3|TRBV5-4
TGTGCCAGCAGCCCCGGAGGACAGGTCCTCTCTGGAAACACCATATATTTT
CASSPGGQVLSGNTIYF
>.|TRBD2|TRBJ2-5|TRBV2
TGTGCCAGCAACTCGGGGGGGCAGGAGACCCAGTACTTC
CASNSGGQETQYF
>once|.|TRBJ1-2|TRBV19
TGTGCCAGTAGCCCGCGGACAGCTGGTGGCTACACCTTC
CASSPRTAGGYTF
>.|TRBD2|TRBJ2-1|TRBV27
TGTGCCAGCATTGGGACTACCCGGGTGGGTGAGCAGTTCTTC
CASIGTTRVGEQFF
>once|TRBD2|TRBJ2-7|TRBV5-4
TGTGCCAGCAGCACGCGGGGGAGACCCTACGAGCAGTACTTC
CASSTRGRPYEQYF
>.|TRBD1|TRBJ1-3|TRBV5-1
TGCGCCAGCAGCCGGACAGGGCTAGCTCCTGGAAACACCATATATTTT
CASSRTGLAPGNTIYF
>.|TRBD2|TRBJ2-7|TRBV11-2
TGTGCCAGCAGCCCAAGCGGGGCCTTATCCTACGAGCAGTACTTC
CASSPSGALSYEQYF
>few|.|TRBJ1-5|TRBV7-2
TGCGCCAGCAGCCAAGATTCCACGACGGGGCAGCCCCAGCATTTT
CASSQDSTTGQPQHF
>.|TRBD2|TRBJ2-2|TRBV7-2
TGTGCCAGCAGCTTTACTAGCGGGGGTCACACCGGGGAGCTGTTTTTT
CASSFTSGGHTGELFF
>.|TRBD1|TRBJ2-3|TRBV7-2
TGTGCCAGCAACCGGGACAGGGGAGTAGATACGCAGTATTTT
CASNRDRGVDTQYF
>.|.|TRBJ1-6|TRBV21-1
TGTGCCACCCATACTATCCCGGGACAGGGGAATTCACCCCTCCACTTT
CATHTIPGQGNSPLHF
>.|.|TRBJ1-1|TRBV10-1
TGCGCCAGCAGTGAGCCTCCCAGGGGCCCGGTAGCTTTCTTT
CASSEPPRGPVAFF
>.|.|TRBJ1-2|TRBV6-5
TGTGCCAGCAGTTACTCGGGGGGCTATGGCTACACCTTC
CASSYSGGYGYTF
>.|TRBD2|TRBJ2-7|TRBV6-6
TGTGCCAGCATGCTAGCGGGGGGGTACGAGCAGTACTTC
CASMLAGGYEQYF
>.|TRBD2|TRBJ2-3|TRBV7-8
TGTGCCAGCAGCTTAGGGGCGGGGGGCCGCACAGATACGCAGTATTTT
CASSLGAGGRTDTQYF
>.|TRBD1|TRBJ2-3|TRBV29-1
TGCAGCGTTGCGGACAGGGGGTCAGGGGATACGCAGTATTTT
CSVADRGSGDTQYF
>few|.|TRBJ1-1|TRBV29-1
TGCAGCTCTCTATCCGCGGGGCAGGGTGACACTGAAGCTTTCTTT
CSSLSAGQGDTEAFF
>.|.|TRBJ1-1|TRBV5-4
TGTGCCAGCAGCAAGATACAGGGATGGGACACTGAAGCTTTCTTT
CASSKIQGWDTEAFF
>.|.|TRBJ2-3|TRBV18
TGTGCCAGCTCACCACCGGGCCTTTGGGGCACAGATACGCAGTATTTT
CASSPPGLWGTDTQYF
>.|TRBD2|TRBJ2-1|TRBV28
TGTGCCAGCAGTTCCCGGACTAGCGGCTACAATGAGCAGTTCTTC
CASSSRTSGYNEQFF